This TCR beta chain was captured in a study of CD8+CD57+ T cells in acquired aplastic anemia. Profiling of TCR beta VDJ combinations and CDR3 sequences used genomic DNA as template. TCRdb re-derived calls from the reads in MiXCR, one entry per CDR3 protein. The sample gives some 410,000 distinct CDR3 sequences, 55% to 75% of which show up once; around 4% is in the top ten. The CDR3 is 11 residues long. The V gene's germline CDR1 is SNHLY and CDR2 FYNNEI. Trimming took off 5 bases at V and 4 bases at J, with 3 bases between the two ends. Whole-study results and caveats: Sharing between patients and controls was observed for around 30 CD8+ CDR3 sequences. Patient and control CD8+ Simpson's diversity was not significantly different.

This clonotype was observed many times. What it binds is not known. The TCR comes from a human donor in good health, serving as a control. This sequence joins TRBV2 and TRBJ1-5; D not certain. The material sequenced was sorted CD4+, CD8+, or CD8+CD57+ T cells (not recorded which) from PBMCs. CDR3 protein: CASSLNQPQHF. The CDR3 coding sequence is TGTGCCAGCAGTTTAAATCAGCCCCAGCATTTT.